This is a list of T cell receptor beta chains from one sample in a study of cytomegalovirus exposure and HLA in healthy donors. The table came from immunoSEQ multiplex PCR; TCRdb's copy has only in-frame clones and leaves some out. Of around 99,000 clones listed, around 69% are singletons. The sequencing sample was made of PBMCs. The receptors were gathered from a man aged 18-30 years in good health and CMV-seronegative. Each CDR3 is given with its conserved first and last residue. The D gene is left open where the match is weak. The size of a clone is reported for some rows only, either as once, few or many, or as a class for expanded clones.

TRBD2	TRBJ2-7	TRBV7-8	.	CASSLRTSGGVRQYF	TGTGCCAGCAGCTTACGGACTAGCGGGGGGGTCAGGCAGTACTTC
TRBD1	TRBJ1-5	TRBV27	.	CASSPTGGPQGADQPQHF	TGTGCCAGCAGCCCTACGGGGGGCCCACAGGGGGCTGATCAGCCCCAGCATTTT
.	TRBJ2-3	TRBV5-4	once	CASSLGLLRDTQYF	TGTGCCAGCAGCTTGGGTCTACTCCGAGATACGCAGTATTTT
.	TRBJ1-1	TRBV4-3	few	CASSQDSRLTEAFF	TGCGCCAGCAGCCAAGATTCTCGACTCACTGAAGCTTTCTTT
.	TRBJ2-7	TRBV28	.	CASSPPLYF	TGTGCCAGCAGTCCCCCTTTATACTTC
.	TRBJ2-7	TRBV18	.	CASGRGAYEQYF	TGTGCCAGTGGCAGGGGCGCCTACGAGCAGTACTTC
TRBD1	TRBJ1-3	TRBV12-5	.	CASGLAPRTGGSLSGNTIYF	TGTGCTAGTGGTTTGGCCCCGAGGACAGGGGGCTCCCTCTCTGGAAACACCATATATTTT
TRBD1	TRBJ2-2	TRBV27	.	CASSSRGRLTGELFF	TGTGCCAGCAGTTCCAGGGGGCGCCTCACCGGGGAGCTGTTTTTT
.	TRBJ1-2	TRBV27	.	CASSYRFFGYGYTF	TGTGCCAGCAGTTACAGGTTTTTCGGGTATGGCTACACCTTC
TRBD1	TRBJ2-3	TRBV6-4	many	CASSAGQGHTDTQYF	TGTGCCAGCAGCGCCGGACAGGGACACACAGATACGCAGTATTTT
TRBD1	TRBJ1-2	TRBV5-5	.	CASSRDRGTWYGYTF	TGTGCCAGCAGCCGGGACAGGGGGACTTGGTATGGCTACACCTTC
TRBD1	TRBJ2-7	TRBV19	.	CASSTGTGAYEQYF	TGTGCCAGTAGTACCGGGACAGGGGCCTACGAGCAGTACTTC
.	TRBJ2-5	TRBV5-4	once	CASSPNHETQYF	TGTGCCAGCAGCCCTAACCATGAGACCCAGTACTTC
.	TRBJ1-3	TRBV15	.	CATSTTGFDNTIYF	TGTGCCACCAGCACCACAGGGTTCGATAACACCATATATTTT
TRBD2	TRBJ2-3	TRBV5-1	.	CASSSPASGGLDTQYF	TGCGCCAGCAGCTCACCGGCTAGCGGGGGGTTGGATACGCAGTATTTT
.	TRBJ1-1	TRBV25-1	.	CASSAGREQLNTEAFF	TGTGCCAGCAGTGCCGGTCGGGAACAGTTAAACACTGAAGCTTTCTTT
TRBD2	TRBJ2-2	TRBV9	.	CASSVRGDLNTGELFF	TGTGCCAGCAGCGTCCGGGGGGACTTAAACACCGGGGAGCTGTTTTTT
.	TRBJ1-5	TRBV6-6	few	CASRPWGEVSNQPQHF	TGTGCCAGCAGACCCTGGGGGGAAGTTAGCAATCAGCCCCAGCATTTT
.	TRBJ1-3	TRBV5-4	.	CASDGRVRRSGNTIYF	TGTGCCAGCGATGGGAGGGTGCGGCGCTCTGGAAACACCATATATTTT
.	TRBJ2-7	TRBV27	.	CASSLKPLSSYEQYF	TGTGCCAGCAGTTTAAAACCTCTCAGCTCCTACGAGCAGTACTTC
.	TRBJ1-1	TRBV18	.	CASSPRQDVGTEAFF	TGTGCCAGCTCACCACGACAAGATGTGGGTACTGAAGCTTTCTTT
.	TRBJ2-2	TRBV6-1	few	CASSSRGPGELFF	TGTGCCAGCAGTTCCCGAGGGCCCGGGGAGCTGTTTTTT
TRBD2	TRBJ2-5	TRBV25-1	few	CASSELVAGLQETQYF	TGTGCCAGCAGTGAATTGGTAGCGGGGCTACAAGAGACCCAGTACTTC
.	TRBJ2-7	TRBV20-1	.	CSARASYEQYF	TGCAGTGCTAGAGCTTCCTACGAGCAGTACTTC
TRBD1	TRBJ1-4	TRBV7-2	few	CASSLAGGTGFEKLFF	TGTGCCAGCAGCTTAGCGGGTGGGACAGGGTTTGAAAAACTGTTTTTT
TRBD1	TRBJ1-2	TRBV19	few	CASSIPQGEATYGYTF	TGTGCCAGTAGTATTCCGCAGGGGGAGGCGACTTATGGCTACACCTTC
.	TRBJ1-1	TRBV5-6	.	CASSLEGNWMNTEAFF	TGTGCCAGCAGCTTGGAGGGGAATTGGATGAACACTGAAGCTTTCTTT
.	TRBJ2-1	TRBV6-1	.	CASKRDLHNEQFF	TGTGCCAGTAAGAGGGACTTACACAATGAGCAGTTCTTC
.	TRBJ1-2	TRBV5-1	.	CASSLVANYGYTF	TGCGCCAGCAGCTTGGTAGCTAACTATGGCTACACCTTC
.	TRBJ2-1	TRBV5-6	.	CASSLGAGYNEQFF	TGTGCCAGCAGCTTGGGTGCGGGATACAATGAGCAGTTCTTC
TRBD2	TRBJ2-5	TRBV6-1	.	CASSERSTSGAGAQYF	TGTGCCAGCAGTGAAAGATCAACTAGCGGGGCCGGGGCCCAGTACTTC
.	TRBJ1-5	TRBV15	.	CATSPRGANQPQHF	TGTGCCACCAGCCCCCGGGGGGCTAATCAGCCCCAGCATTTT
.	TRBJ2-3	TRBV5-1	.	CASKVGQRGPTDTQYF	TGCGCCAGCAAGGTCGGACAGCGGGGCCCCACAGATACGCAGTATTTT